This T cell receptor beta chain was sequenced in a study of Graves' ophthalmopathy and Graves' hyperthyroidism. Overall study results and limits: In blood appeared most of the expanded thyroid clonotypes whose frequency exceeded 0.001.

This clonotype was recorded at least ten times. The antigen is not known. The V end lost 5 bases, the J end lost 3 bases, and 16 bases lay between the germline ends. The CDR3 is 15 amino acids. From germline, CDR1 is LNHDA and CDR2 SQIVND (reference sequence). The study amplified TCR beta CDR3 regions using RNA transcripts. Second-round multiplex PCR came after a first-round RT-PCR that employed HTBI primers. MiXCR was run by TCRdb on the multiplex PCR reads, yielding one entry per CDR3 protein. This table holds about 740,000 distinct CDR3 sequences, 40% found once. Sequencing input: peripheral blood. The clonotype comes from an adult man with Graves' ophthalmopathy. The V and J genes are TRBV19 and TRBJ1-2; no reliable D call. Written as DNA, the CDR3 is TGTGCCAGTAGTCCCGGTGCCTCGATCTACTATGGCTACACCTTC. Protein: CASSPGASIYYGYTF. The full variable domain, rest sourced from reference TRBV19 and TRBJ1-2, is DGGITQSPKYLFRKEGQNVTLSCEQNLNHDAMYWYRQDPGQGLRLIYYSQIVNDFQKGDIAEGYSVSREKKESFPLTVTSAQKNPTAFYLCASSPGASIYYGYTFGSGTRLTVV.